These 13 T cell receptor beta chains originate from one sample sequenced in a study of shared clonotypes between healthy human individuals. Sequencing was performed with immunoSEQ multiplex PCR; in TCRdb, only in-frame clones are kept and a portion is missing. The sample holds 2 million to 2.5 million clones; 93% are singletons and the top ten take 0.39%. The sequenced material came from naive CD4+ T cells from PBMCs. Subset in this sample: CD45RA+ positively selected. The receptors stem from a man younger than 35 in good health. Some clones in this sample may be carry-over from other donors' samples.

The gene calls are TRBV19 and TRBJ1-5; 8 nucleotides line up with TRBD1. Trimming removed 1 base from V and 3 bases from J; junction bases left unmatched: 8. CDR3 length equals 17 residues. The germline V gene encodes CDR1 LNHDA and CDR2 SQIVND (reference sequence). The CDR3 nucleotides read TGTGCCAGTAGTATAGCCCACAGGGGGAGACTCAATCAGCCCCAGCATTTT. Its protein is CASSIAHRGRLNQPQHF.

The CDR3 DNA is TGTGCCAGCAGCTTGGACTCCTGGTCACAGGGGGCAACAGAGACCCAGTACTTC. Amino acid sequence: CASSLDSWSQGATETQYF. The chain combines TRBV11-2 with TRBJ2-5; 9 bases map to TRBD1. The CDR3 covers 18 residues. Germline V gene sequence: CDR1 SGHAT, CDR2 FQNNGV. The V segment lost 3 bases and the J segment 4 bases; nucleotides outside the gene matches: 15.

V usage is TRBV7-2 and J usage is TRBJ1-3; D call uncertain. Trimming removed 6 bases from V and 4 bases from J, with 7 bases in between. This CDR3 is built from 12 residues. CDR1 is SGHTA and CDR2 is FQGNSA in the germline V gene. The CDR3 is CASSGGGNTIYF. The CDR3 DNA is TGTGCCAGCAGTGGAGGGGGAAACACCATATATTTT.

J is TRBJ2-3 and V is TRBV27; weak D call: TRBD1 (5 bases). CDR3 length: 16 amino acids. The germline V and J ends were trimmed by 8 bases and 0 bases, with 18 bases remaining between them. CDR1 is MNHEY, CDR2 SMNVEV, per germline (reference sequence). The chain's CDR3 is CASVKLGASSTDTQYF. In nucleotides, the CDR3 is TGTGCCAGCGTTAAATTAGGGGCGTCGAGCACAGATACGCAGTATTTT.

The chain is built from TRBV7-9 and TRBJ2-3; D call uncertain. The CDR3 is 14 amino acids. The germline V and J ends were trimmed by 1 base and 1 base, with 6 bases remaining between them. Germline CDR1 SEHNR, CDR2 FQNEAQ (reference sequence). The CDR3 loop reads CASSLVRGTDTQYF. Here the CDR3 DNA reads TGTGCCAGCAGCTTAGTCCGGGGCACAGATACGCAGTATTTT.

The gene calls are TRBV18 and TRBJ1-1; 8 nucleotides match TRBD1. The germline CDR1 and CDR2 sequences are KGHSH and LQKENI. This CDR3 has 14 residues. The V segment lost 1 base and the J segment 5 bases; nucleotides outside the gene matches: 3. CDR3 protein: CASSPRQGLTEAFF. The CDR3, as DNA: TGTGCCAGCTCACCACGACAGGGGTTGACTGAAGCTTTCTTT.

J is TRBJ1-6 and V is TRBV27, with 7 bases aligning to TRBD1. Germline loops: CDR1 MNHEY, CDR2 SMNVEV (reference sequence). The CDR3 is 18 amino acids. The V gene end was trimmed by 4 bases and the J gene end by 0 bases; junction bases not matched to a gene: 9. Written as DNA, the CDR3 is TGTGCCAGCAGTTCCCTCCGGACAGGCAACTCCTATAATTCACCCCTCCACTTT. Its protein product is CASSSLRTGNSYNSPLHF.

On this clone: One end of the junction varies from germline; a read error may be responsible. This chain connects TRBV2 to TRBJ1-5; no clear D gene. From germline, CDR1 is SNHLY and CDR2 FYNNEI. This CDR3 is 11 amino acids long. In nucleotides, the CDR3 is TGTACCAGCAGTGCGAAAGGGCCCCAGCATTTT. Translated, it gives CTSSAKGPQHF.

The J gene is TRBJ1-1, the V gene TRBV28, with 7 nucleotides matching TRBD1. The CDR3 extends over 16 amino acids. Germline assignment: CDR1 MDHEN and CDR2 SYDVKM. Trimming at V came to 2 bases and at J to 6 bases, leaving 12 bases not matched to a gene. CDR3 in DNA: TGTGCCAGCAGTTTAATGGATCAAGGGGGCAAGTCTGAAGCTTTCTTT. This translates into CASSLMDQGGKSEAFF.

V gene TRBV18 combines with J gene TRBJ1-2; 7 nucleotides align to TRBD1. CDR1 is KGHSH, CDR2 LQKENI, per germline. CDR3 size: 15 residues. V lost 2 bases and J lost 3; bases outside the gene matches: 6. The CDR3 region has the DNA TGTGCCAGCTCACCATTGTCAGGGGGAGACTATGGCTACACCTTC. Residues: CASSPLSGGDYGYTF.

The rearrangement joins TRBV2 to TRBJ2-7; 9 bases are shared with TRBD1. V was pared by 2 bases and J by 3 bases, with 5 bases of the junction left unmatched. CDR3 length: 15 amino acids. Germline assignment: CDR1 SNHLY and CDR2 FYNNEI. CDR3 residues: CASSENPGQGYEQYF. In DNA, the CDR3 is TGTGCCAGCAGTGAAAACCCGGGACAGGGCTACGAGCAGTACTTC.

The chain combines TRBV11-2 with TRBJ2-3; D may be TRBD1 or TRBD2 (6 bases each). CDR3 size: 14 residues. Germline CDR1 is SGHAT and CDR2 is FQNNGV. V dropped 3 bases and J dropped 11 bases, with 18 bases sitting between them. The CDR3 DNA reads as TGTGCCAGCAGCTTGGCCCCCAGGCGGGACATGCAGTATTTT. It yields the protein CASSLAPRRDMQYF.

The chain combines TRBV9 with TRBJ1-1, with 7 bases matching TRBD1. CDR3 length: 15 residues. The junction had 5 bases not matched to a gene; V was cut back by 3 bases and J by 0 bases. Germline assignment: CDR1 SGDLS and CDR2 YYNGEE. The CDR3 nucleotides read TGTGCCAGCAGCGCGAGGGGGACAGTGAACACTGAAGCTTTCTTT. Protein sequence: CASSARGTVNTEAFF. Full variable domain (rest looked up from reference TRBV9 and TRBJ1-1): DSGVTQTPKHLITATGQRVTLRCSPRSGDLSVYWYQQSLDQGLQFLIQYYNGEERAKGNILERFSAQQFPDLHSELNLSSLELGDSALYFCASSARGTVNTEAFFGQGTRLTVV.